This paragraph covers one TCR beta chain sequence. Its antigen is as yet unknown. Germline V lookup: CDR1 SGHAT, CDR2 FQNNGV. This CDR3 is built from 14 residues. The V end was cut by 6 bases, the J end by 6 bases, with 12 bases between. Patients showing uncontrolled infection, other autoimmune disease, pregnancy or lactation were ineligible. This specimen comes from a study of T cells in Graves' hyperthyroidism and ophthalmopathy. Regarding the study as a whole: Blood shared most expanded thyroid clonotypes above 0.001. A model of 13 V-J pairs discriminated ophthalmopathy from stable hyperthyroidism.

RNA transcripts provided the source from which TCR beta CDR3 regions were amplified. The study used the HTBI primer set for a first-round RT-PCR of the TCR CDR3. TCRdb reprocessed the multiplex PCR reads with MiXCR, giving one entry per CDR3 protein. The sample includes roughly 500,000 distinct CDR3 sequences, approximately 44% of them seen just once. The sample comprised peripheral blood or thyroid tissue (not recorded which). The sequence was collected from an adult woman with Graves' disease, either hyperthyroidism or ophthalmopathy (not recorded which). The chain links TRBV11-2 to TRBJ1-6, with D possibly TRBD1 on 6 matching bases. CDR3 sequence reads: CASRTGTPNSPLHF. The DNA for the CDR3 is TGTGCCAGCAGGACCGGGACACCTAATTCACCCCTCCACTTT. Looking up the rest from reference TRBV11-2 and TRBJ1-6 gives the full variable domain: EAGVAQSPRYKIIEKRQSVAFWCNPISGHATLYWYQQILGQGPKLLIQFQNNGVVDDSQLPKDRFSAERLKGVDSTLKIQPAKLEDSAVYLCASRTGTPNSPLHFGNGTRLTVT.